This T cell receptor beta chain derives from a study of T cell responses to AZD1222 COVID-19 vaccine (dated by TCRdb to the early 2020s). General notes on the study: TCR sequencing was performed for more than 230 trial participants, of whom 200 to 220 were given two doses of AZD1222 and about 25 were given two doses of MenACWY control vaccine. Trial participants were enrolled by age into 18-55, 56-69 and 70-plus year subgroups, with roughly 150, 30 and 60 TCR-sequenced participants respectively. Broad study findings and their caveats: Conclusions about previously exposed vaccinees were limited because only six AZD1222 recipients were SARS-CoV-2 seropositive at baseline. Reportedly, close to half of the unique spike-specific TCRs recognized epitopes lying outside the regions that are mutated in the B.1.351 and B.1.1.7 variants. In the small 56-69-year group, the increase in depth fell short of significance, most likely because of low power. Spike-specific TCR breadth and depth rose significantly after two AZD1222 doses compared with day 0 and with MenACWY recipients. CD4 TCRs associated with the vaccine covered the entire spike protein, and the dominant responses were in regions 160-218 and 743-854. No day 14 peak-response samples were available, so repertoires were characterized only after the peak T cell response. Participants were mostly white British and included more females than males, and it was suggested by the authors that clonal diversity may have been underestimated.

The CDR3 regions of human TCRbeta chains were analyzed by immunosequencing. As for the original processing: TCRs in the repertoires were matched against a reference library of SARS-CoV-2-specific TCRs that had been generated with the MIRA antigen-specificity platform. Breadth was defined as the fraction of unique TCRs that were SARS-CoV-2-associated, and depth was defined as the fraction of total T cells that were SARS-CoV-2-associated. Using the MIRA data, every spike-specific TCR was mapped to the spike region that the TCR reacted to and assigned to either a CD4 or a CD8 class. Log10-transformed breadth and depth values were compared by one-way ANOVA with Sidak's multiple comparisons tests. Here the immuneACCESS table is served through TCRdb, limited to in-frame sequences with V and J called. Missing clones are a known gap in these copies; in checked studies unresolved V genes cover under half, and the rest lacks a known reason. Clone size and the V and J calls come from that table; the DNA yielded D and trimming. Here the sample has around 160,000 clones; about 90% occur a single time. The ten largest clones represent 2.5% to 3% of the sample.

This clone was detected only once. Which antigen it targets is not known. The input lacks base qualities; no much larger clone sits a single base away. The CDR3 measures 13 amino acids from cysteine to phenylalanine. The read is trimmed to its CDR3 DNA, 39 bases read in frame from base 1. V is reduced by 4 bases and J by 0 bases, leaving a spacing of 10 bases between them. The germline V gene gives CDR1 as SQVTM and CDR2 as ANQGSEA. Interpreted using the paper, the time point label stands for: baseline before first vaccination. Interpreted using the paper, the treatment or condition label stands for: meningococcal conjugate vaccine given as trial control. Samples from vaccinated people were obtained from the UK trials COV001 and COV002, which included a single-blind randomized controlled phase 2/3 trial of AZD1222 (ChAdOx1 nCoV-19) in healthy adults. For TCRbeta chain sequencing, PBMC samples from trial participants were taken at day 0 and at day 28 after the second dose.

This TCR came from an adult in good health. The sequence links TRBV29-1 to TRBJ2-7; the D gene could be TRBD1 or TRBD2, each one agreeing over 5 bases. This specimen was peripheral blood, taken on day 0 of MenACWY control vaccination. Read as DNA, the sequence is TGCAGCGTTGTGGGACGGTTCTCCTACGAGCAGTACTTC. This translates into CSVVGRFSYEQYF.